These 4 T cell receptor beta chains originate from one sample sequenced in a study of human T cells and chemical hapten exposure. TCRdb re-analysed the RACE reads in MiXCR, keeping a single row per CDR3 protein. This sample has 300,000 to 450,000 distinct CDR3 sequences, with about 5.1% found just once. Time point in this sample: pre-sensitization, week 0. Stated treatment: therapeutic diphenylcyclopropenone sensitization with weekly scalp DPC. The sample here was whole blood, taken in connection with sensitization to the hapten diphenylcyclopropenone (DPC). The source of these receptors is a woman in her forties or fifties with alopecia areata. Some clones in this sample may be carry-over from other donors' samples.

This clonotype was detected many times. V is TRBV3-1 and J is TRBJ1-2, with unresolved D. This CDR3 comprises 16 residues. V was shortened by 0 bases and J by 6 bases, with 17 bases between the two germline ends. Germline lookup yields CDR1 LGHDT and CDR2 YNNKEL (reference sequence). The CDR3 loop is CASSQDLVMAGNGYTF. The CDR3 DNA follows: TGTGCCAGCAGCCAAGACCTAGTGATGGCAGGCAATGGCTACACCTTC.

This clonotype was seen ten or more times. CDR3 loop: CASSLAFLAGNTDTQYF. The CDR3 DNA reads TGTGCCAGCAGCTTAGCCTTCCTAGCGGGGAACACAGATACGCAGTATTTT. The rearrangement joins TRBV7-2 to TRBJ2-3, with 9 bases fitting TRBD2. After removal of 0 bases from V and 2 bases from J, the junction contained 6 bases not matched to a gene. CDR3 length: 17 amino acids. Germline loops: CDR1 SGHTA, CDR2 FQGNSA.

This clonotype was detected many times. The V gene is TRBV9, the J gene TRBJ1-2, with D maybe TRBD1 (6 bases). The CDR3 runs to 15 residues. V was trimmed by 0 bases and J by 4 bases, leaving 13 bases between them. Germline V gene sequence: CDR1 SGDLS, CDR2 YYNGEE. The CDR3 DNA follows: TGTGCCAGCAGCGTAGAAAGTGGGGGCCTCTATGGCTACACCTTC. As protein: CASSVESGGLYGYTF.

This clonotype was seen more than once but under ten times. V gene TRBV27 combines with J gene TRBJ1-1, with D possibly matching TRBD1 (6 bases). The CDR3 is made up of 13 amino acids. Deletions cut 3 bases from V and 11 bases from J, with 16 bases between. Looked up from germline, CDR1 is MNHEY and CDR2 is SMNVEV (reference sequence). CDR3 sequence (DNA): TGTGCCAGCAGTTTCACAGGGAGTACGATGGCTTTCTTT. Its protein product is CASSFTGSTMAFF.